The entry below describes one TCR beta chain. As yet, its antigen is unknown. This sample is part of a study of blood T cells in healthy people across ages. Study results and limitations: When set beside aged donors, long-lived donors presented more naive CD4+ cells and higher diversity.

Peripheral blood from each donor was collected in a volume of 9.5 to 10 milliliters. A second PCR of roughly 6 to 12 cycles used a sample-barcoded 5' primer and a J-beta primer mix. TCRdb recomputed calls from the 5' RACE reads with MiXCR, one row per CDR3 protein. The profile shows 850,000 to 1,000,000 distinct CDR3 sequences, around 48% of them singletons. Trimming cost V 2 bases and J 7 bases; bases outside gene matches: 13. CDR1 and CDR2 from the germline V gene are SGHAT and FQNNGV. This CDR3 has 17 residues. The rearrangement links TRBV11-2 to TRBJ2-2; 7 bases map to TRBD2. The receptor's source is a young man in good health. Sequenced material: blood. The CDR3 sequence is CASSLKSGGGSHGELFF. The CDR3 DNA follows: TGTGCCAGCAGCTTAAAGAGTGGCGGGGGAAGCCACGGGGAGCTGTTTTTT. The full variable domain, in which reference TRBV11-2 and TRBJ2-2 provide the parts outside the CDR3, is EAGVAQSPRYKIIEKRQSVAFWCNPISGHATLYWYQQILGQGPKLLIQFQNNGVVDDSQLPKDRFSAERLKGVDSTLKIQPAKLEDSAVYLCASSLKSGGGSHGELFFGEGSRLTVL.